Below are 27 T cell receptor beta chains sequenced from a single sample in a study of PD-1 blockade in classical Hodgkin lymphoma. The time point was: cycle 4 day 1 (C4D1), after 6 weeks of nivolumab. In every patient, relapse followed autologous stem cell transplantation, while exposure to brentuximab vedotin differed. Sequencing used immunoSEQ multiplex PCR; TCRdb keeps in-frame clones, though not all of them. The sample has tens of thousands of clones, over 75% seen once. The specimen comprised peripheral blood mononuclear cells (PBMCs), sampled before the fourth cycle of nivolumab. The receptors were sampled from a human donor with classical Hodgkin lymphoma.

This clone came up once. CDR3: CASNPSAGYEQYF. The CDR3 nucleotides are TGCGCCAGCAATCCTAGCGCGGGATACGAGCAGTACTTC. This rearrangement joins TRBV5-1 to TRBJ2-7; weak D call: TRBD2 (6 bases). The CDR3 is 13 amino acids. V lost 6 bases, J lost 4 bases, and 14 bases lay in between. Germline loops: CDR1 SGHRS, CDR2 YFSETQ. The full variable domain, in which reference TRBV5-1 and TRBJ2-7 provide the parts outside the CDR3, is KAGVTQTPRYLIKTRGQQVTLSCSPISGHRSVSWYQQTPGQGLQFLFEYFSETQRNKGNFPGRFSGRQFSNSRSEMNVSTLELGDSALYLCASNPSAGYEQYFGPGTRLTVT.

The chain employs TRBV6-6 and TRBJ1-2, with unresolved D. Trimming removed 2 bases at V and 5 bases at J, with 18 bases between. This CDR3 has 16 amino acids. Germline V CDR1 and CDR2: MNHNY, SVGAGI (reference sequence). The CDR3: CASSYRSRARSYGYTF. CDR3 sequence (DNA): TGTGCCAGCAGTTACCGGTCGAGGGCACGGTCATATGGCTACACCTTC.

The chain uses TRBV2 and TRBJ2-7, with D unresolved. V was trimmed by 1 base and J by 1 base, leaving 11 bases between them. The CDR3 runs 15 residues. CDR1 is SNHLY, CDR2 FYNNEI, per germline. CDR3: CASSEGQAQSYEQYF. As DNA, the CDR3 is TGTGCCAGCAGTGAAGGCCAGGCTCAATCCTACGAGCAGTACTTC.

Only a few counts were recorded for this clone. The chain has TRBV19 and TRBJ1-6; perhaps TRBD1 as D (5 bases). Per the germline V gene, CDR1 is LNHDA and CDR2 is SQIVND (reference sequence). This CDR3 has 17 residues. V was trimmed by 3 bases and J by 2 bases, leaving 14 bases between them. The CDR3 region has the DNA TGTGCCAGTAGTATTGGGACCTCGGGCACCTATAATTCACCCCTCCACTTT. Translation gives CASSIGTSGTYNSPLHF.

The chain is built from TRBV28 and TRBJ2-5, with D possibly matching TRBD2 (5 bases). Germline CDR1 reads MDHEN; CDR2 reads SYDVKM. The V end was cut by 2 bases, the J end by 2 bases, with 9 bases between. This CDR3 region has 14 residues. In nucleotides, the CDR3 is TGTGCCAGCAGTTTAAGTCCGGGGCAAGAGACCCAGTACTTC. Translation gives CASSLSPGQETQYF.

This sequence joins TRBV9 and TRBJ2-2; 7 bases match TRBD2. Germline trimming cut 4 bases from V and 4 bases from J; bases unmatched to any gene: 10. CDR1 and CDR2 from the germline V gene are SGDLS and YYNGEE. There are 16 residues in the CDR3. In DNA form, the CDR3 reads TGTGCCAGCAGCATCCGGTCTAGCGGATCCACCGGGGAGCTGTTTTTT. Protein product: CASSIRSSGSTGELFF.

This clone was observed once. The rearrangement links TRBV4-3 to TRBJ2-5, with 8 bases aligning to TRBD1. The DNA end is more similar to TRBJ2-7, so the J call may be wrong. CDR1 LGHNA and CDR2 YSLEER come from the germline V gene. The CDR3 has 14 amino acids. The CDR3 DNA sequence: TGCGCCAGCAGCCAAGTCACAGGGGGCTACGAGCAGTACTTC. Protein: CASSQVTGGYEQYF.

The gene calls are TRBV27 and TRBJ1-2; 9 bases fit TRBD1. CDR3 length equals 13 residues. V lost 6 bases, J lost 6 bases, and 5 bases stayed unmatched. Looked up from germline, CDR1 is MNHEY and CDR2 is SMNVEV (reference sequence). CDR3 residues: CASRQTGGDGYTF. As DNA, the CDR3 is TGTGCCAGCAGACAGACAGGGGGAGATGGCTACACCTTC.

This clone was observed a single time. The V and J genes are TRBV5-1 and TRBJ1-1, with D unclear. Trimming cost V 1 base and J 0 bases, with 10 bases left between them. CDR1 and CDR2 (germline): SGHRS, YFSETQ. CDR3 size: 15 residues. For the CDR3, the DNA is TGCGCCAGCAGCTTGAAAGCCAGCCTGAACACTGAAGCTTTCTTT. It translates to CASSLKASLNTEAFF. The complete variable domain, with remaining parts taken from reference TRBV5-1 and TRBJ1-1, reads KAGVTQTPRYLIKTRGQQVTLSCSPISGHRSVSWYQQTPGQGLQFLFEYFSETQRNKGNFPGRFSGRQFSNSRSEMNVSTLELGDSALYLCASSLKASLNTEAFFGQGTRLTVV.

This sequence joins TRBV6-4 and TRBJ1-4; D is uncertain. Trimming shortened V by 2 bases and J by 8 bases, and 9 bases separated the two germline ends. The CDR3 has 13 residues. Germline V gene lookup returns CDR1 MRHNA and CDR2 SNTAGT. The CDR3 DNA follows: TGTGCCAGCAGTGACGGCTTTGGGGAAAAACTGTTTTTT. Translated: CASSDGFGEKLFF.

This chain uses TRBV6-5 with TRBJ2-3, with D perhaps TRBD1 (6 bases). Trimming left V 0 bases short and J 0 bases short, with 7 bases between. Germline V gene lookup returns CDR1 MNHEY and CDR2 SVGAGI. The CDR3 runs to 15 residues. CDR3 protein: CASSYSGASTDTQYF. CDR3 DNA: TGTGCCAGCAGTTACTCGGGGGCTAGCACAGATACGCAGTATTTT.

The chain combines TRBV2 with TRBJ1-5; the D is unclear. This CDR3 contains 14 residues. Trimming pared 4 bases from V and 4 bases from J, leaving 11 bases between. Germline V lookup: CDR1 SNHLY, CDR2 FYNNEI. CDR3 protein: CASSGQYPNQPQHF. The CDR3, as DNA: TGTGCCAGCAGTGGCCAGTACCCAAATCAGCCCCAGCATTTT. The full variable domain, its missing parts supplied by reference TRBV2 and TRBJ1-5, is EPEVTQTPSHQVTQMGQEVILRCVPISNHLYFYWYRQILGQKVEFLVSFYNNEISEKSEIFDDQFSVERPDGSNFTLKIRSTKLEDSAMYFCASSGQYPNQPQHFGDGTRLSIL.

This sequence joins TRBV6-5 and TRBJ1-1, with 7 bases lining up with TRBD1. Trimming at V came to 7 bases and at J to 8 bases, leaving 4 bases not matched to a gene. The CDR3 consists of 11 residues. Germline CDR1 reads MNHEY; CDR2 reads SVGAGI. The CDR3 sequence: CASKRQGEAFF. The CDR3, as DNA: TGTGCCAGCAAAAGACAGGGAGAAGCTTTCTTT.

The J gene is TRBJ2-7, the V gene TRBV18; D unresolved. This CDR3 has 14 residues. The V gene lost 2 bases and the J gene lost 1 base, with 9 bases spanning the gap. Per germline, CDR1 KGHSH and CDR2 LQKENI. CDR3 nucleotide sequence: TGTGCCAGCTCACCAGGGGATGGGTCCTACGAGCAGTACTTC. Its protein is CASSPGDGSYEQYF.

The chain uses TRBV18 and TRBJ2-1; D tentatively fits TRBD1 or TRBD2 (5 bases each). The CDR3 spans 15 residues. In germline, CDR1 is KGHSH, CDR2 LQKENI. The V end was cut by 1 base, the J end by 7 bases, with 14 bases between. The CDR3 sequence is CASSPQPGGWNEQFF. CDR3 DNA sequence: TGTGCCAGCTCACCACAGCCTGGGGGTTGGAATGAGCAGTTCTTC.

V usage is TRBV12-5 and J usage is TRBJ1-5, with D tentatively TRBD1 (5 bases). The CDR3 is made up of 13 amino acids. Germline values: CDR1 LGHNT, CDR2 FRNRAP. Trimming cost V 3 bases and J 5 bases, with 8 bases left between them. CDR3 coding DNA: TGTGCTAGTGGTTTTCAGGGCGATCAGCCCCAGCATTTT. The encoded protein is CASGFQGDQPQHF.

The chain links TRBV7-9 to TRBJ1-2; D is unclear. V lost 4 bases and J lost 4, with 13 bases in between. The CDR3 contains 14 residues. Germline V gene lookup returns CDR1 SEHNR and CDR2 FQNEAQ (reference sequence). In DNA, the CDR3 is TGTGCCAGCAGCTCATCCGGGGTCCTCTATGGCTACACCTTC. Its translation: CASSSSGVLYGYTF.

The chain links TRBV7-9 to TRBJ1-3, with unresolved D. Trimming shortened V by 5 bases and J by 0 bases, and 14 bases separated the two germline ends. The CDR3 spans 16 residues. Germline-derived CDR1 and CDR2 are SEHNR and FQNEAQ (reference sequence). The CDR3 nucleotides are TGTGCCAGCAGCGGGTCAGACTCTTCCTCTGGAAACACCATATATTTT. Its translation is CASSGSDSSSGNTIYF.

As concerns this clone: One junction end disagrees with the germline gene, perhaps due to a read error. The CDR3 bases are TGTGTCAGTAGTGTGCAAGGGAACACTGAAGCTTTCTTT. Residues: CVSSVQGNTEAFF. The chain joins TRBV19 to TRBJ1-1; D remains unclear. The germline gives CDR1 LNHDA, CDR2 SQIVND (reference sequence). CDR3 length equals 13 residues.

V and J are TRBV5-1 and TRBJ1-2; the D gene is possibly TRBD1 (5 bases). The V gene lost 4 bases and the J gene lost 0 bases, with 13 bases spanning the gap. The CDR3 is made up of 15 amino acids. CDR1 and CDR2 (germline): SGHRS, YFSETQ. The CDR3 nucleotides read TGCGCCAGCAGCCCCCTTCCAGGGCCTAACTATGGCTACACCTTC. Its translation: CASSPLPGPNYGYTF.

CDR3 sequence (DNA): TGTGCCAGTAGTAGCCTCGACAGGGGAAACATTCAGTACTTC. Translating gives CASSSLDRGNIQYF. The gene calls are TRBV19 and TRBJ2-4, with 8 nucleotides matching TRBD1. V shed 4 bases and J 6 bases; nucleotides not matched to a gene: 5. The CDR3 is made up of 14 amino acids. The germline CDR1 and CDR2 sequences are LNHDA and SQIVND (reference sequence). Full variable domain (remainder filled in from reference TRBV19 and TRBJ2-4): DGGITQSPKYLFRKEGQNVTLSCEQNLNHDAMYWYRQDPGQGLRLIYYSQIVNDFQKGDIAEGYSVSREKKESFPLTVTSAQKNPTAFYLCASSSLDRGNIQYFGAGTRLSVL.

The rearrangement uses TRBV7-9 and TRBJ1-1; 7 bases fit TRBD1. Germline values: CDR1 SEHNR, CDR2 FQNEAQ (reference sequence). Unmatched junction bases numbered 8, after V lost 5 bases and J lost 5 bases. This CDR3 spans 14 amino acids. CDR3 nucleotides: TGTGCCAGCAGCGTTCGGCAGGGGGAGACTGAAGCTTTCTTT. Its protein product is CASSVRQGETEAFF. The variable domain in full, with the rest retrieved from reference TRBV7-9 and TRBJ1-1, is DTGVSQNPRHKITKRGQNVTFRCDPISEHNRLYWYRQTLGQGPEFLTYFQNEAQLEKSRLLSDRFSAERPKGSFSTLEIQRTEQGDSAMYLCASSVRQGETEAFFGQGTRLTVV.

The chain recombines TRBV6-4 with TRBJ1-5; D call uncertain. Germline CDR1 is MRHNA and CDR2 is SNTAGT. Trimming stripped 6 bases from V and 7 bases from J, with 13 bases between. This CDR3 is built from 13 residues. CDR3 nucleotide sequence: TGTGCCAGCAGCCGGGAGGTTGGGCAGCCCCAGCATTTT. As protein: CASSREVGQPQHF.

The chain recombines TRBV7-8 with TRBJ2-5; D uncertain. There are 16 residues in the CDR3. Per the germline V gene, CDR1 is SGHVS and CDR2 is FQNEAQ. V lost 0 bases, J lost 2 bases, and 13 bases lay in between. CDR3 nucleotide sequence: TGTGCCAGCAGCTTAGCTCTTCGGCCGAGTCAAGAGACCCAGTACTTC. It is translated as CASSLALRPSQETQYF. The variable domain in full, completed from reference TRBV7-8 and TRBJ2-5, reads GAGVSQSPRYKVAKRGQDVALRCDPISGHVSLFWYQQALGQGPEFLTYFQNEAQLDKSGLPSDRFFAERPEGSVSTLKIQRTQQEDSAVYLCASSLALRPSQETQYFGPGTRLLVL.

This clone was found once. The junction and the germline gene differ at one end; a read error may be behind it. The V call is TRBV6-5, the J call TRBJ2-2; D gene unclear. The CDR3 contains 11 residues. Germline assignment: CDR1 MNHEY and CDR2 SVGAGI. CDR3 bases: TGTGCCAGCAGTGACTCCGTCGAGCTGTTTTTT. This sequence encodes CASSDSVELFF.

CDR3 bases: TGTGCCAGCACTCCAGGGAACTCTGGAAACACCATATATTTT. Translating it yields CASTPGNSGNTIYF. The V call is TRBV28, the J call TRBJ1-3; a weak D match, TRBD1 (5 bases). The CDR3 totals 14 residues. V was trimmed by 7 bases and J by 0 bases, leaving 10 bases between them. Germline V gene sequence: CDR1 MDHEN, CDR2 SYDVKM. Based on the CDR3 plus reference TRBV28 and TRBJ1-3, the full variable domain is DVKVTQSSRYLVKRTGEKVFLECVQDMDHENMFWYRQDPGLGLRLIYFSYDVKMKEKGDIPEGYSVSREKKERFSLILESASTNQTSMYLCASTPGNSGNTIYFGEGSWLTVV.

CDR3: CASSQDIRRSLTEAFF. CDR3 nucleotides: TGTGCCAGCAGCCAAGATATTAGACGGTCGCTCACTGAAGCTTTCTTT. The chain is built from TRBV4-2 and TRBJ1-1; D not resolved. Germline V lookup: CDR1 LGHNA, CDR2 YNFKEQ. Trimming cost V 0 bases and J 4 bases, with 15 bases left between them. The CDR3 is 16 residues long.